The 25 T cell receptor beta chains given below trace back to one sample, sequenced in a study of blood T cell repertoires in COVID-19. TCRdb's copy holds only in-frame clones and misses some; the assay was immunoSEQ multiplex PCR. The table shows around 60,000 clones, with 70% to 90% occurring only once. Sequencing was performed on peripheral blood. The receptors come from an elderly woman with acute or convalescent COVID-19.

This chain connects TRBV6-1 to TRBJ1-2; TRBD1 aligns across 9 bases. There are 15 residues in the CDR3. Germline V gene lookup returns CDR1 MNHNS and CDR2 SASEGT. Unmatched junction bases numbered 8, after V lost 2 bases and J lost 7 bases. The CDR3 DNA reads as TGTGCCAGCAGTGAACTCTGGACAGGGGTTCCTGGCTACACCTTC. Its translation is CASSELWTGVPGYTF.

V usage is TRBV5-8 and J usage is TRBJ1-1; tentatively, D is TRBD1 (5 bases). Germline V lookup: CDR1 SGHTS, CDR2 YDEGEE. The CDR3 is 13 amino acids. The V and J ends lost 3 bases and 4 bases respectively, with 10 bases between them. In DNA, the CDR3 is TGTGCCAGCAGCTGGCTAGGGGTCACTGAAGCTTTCTTT. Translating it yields CASSWLGVTEAFF.

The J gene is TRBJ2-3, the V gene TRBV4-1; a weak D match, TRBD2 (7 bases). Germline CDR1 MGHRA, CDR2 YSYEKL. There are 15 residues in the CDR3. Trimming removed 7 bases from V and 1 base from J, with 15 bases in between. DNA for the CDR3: TGCGCCAGCAACTTAGGGGGGGTCGGCACAGATACGCAGTATTTT. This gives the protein CASNLGGVGTDTQYF.

CDR3 sequence (DNA): TGCAGCGTTGTTCGTCAGGGGGACGGCGAGCAGTACTTC. Protein: CSVVRQGDGEQYF. The chain combines TRBV29-1 with TRBJ2-7; 7 bases map to TRBD1. This CDR3 has 13 residues. Germline assignment: CDR1 SQVTM and CDR2 ANQGSEA. J lost 6 bases, V lost 4 bases, and 9 bases had no gene match.

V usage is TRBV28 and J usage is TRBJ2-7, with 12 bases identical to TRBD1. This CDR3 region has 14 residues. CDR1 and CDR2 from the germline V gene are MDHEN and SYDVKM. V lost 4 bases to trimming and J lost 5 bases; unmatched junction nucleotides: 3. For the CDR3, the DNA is TGTGCCAGCAGTTCGGGACAGGGGGCGAACGAGCAGTACTTC. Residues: CASSSGQGANEQYF.

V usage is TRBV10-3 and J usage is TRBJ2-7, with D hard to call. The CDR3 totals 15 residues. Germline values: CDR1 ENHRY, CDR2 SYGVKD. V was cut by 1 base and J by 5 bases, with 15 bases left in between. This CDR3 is CAISELIPPVHEQYF. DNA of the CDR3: TGTGCCATCAGTGAGTTAATTCCTCCTGTTCACGAGCAGTACTTC.

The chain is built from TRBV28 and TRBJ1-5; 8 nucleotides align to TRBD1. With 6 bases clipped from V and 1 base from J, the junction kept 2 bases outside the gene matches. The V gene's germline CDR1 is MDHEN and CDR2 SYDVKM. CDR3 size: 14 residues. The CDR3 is CASSRTGSNQPQHF. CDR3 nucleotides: TGTGCCAGCAGCCGGACAGGGAGCAATCAGCCCCAGCATTTT.

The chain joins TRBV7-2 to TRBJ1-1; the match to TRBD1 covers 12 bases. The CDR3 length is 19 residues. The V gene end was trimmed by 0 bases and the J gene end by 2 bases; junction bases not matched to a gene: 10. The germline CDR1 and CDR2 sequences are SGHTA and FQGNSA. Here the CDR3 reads CASSLARGGTGGFNTEAFF. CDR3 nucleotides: TGTGCCAGCAGCTTAGCCCGAGGGGGGACAGGGGGCTTTAACACTGAAGCTTTCTTT. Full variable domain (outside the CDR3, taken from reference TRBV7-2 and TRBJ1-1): GAGVSQSPSNKVTEKGKDVELRCDPISGHTALYWYRQSLGQGLEFLIYFQGNSAPDKSGLPSDRFSAERTGGSVSTLTIQRTQQEDSAVYLCASSLARGGTGGFNTEAFFGQGTRLTVV.

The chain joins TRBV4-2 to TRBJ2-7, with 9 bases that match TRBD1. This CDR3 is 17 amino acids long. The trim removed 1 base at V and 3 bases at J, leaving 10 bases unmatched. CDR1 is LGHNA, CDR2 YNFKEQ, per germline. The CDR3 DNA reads TGTGCCAGCAGCCAAGTTCCCTCCGGGACAGGGTTCTACGAGCAGTACTTC. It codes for CASSQVPSGTGFYEQYF.

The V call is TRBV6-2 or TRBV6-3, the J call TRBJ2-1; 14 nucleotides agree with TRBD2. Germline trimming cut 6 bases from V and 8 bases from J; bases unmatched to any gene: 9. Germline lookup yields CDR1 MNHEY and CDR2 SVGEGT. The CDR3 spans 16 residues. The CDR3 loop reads CASSRRLAGGPDEQFF. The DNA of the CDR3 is TGTGCCAGCAGCCGAAGACTAGCGGGAGGGCCTGATGAGCAGTTCTTC.

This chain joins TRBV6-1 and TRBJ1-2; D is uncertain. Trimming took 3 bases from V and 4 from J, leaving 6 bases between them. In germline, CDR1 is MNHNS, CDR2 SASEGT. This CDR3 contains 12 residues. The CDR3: CASSDRGYGYTF. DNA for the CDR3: TGTGCCAGCAGTGATAGAGGCTATGGCTACACCTTC.

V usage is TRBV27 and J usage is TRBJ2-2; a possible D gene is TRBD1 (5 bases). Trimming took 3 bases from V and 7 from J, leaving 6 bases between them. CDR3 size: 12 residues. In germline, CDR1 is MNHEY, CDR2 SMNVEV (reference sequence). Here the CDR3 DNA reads TGTGCCAGCAGTTTTAGGGGCGGGGAGCTGTTTTTT. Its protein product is CASSFRGGELFF.

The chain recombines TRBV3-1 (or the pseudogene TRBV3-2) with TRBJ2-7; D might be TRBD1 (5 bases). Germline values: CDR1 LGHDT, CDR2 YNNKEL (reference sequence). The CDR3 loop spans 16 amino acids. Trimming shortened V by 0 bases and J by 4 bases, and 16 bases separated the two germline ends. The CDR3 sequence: CASSQDIGQGRYEQYF. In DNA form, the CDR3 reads TGTGCCAGCAGCCAAGATATCGGGCAGGGTAGGTACGAGCAGTACTTC.

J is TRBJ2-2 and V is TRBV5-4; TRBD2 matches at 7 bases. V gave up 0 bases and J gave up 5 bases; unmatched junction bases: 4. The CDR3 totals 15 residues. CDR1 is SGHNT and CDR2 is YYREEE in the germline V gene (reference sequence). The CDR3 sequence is CASSLVGRNTGELFF. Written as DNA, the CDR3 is TGTGCCAGCAGCTTGGTCGGGAGGAATACCGGGGAGCTGTTTTTT.

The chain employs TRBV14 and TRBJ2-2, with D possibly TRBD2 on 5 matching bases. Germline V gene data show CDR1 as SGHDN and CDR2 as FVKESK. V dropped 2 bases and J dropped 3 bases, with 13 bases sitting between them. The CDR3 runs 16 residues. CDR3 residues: CASSQRSGIDTGELFF. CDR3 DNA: TGTGCCAGCAGCCAAAGGTCGGGGATTGACACCGGGGAGCTGTTTTTT.

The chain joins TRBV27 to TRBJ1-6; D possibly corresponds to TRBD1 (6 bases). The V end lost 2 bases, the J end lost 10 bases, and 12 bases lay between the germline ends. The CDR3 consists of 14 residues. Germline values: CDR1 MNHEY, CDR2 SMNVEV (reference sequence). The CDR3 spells CASSLNRAGSPLHF. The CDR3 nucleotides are TGTGCCAGCAGTTTAAACAGGGCTGGATCACCCCTCCACTTT.

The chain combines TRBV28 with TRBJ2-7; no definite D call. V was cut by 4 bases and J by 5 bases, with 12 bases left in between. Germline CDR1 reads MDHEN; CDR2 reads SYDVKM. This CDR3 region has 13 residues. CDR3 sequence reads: CASSSPPRDEQYF. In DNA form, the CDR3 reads TGTGCCAGCAGTTCTCCCCCCCGGGACGAGCAGTACTTC. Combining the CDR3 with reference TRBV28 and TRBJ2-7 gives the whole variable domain DVKVTQSSRYLVKRTGEKVFLECVQDMDHENMFWYRQDPGLGLRLIYFSYDVKMKEKGDIPEGYSVSREKKERFSLILESASTNQTSMYLCASSSPPRDEQYFGPGTRLTVT.

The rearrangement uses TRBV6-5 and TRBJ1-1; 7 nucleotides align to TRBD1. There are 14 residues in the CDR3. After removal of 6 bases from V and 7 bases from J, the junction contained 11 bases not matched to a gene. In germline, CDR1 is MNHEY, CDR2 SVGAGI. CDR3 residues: CASRNIRGRGEAFF. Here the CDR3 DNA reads TGTGCCAGCAGAAACATTAGGGGGCGCGGTGAAGCTTTCTTT.

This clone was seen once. The CDR3 bases are TGTGCCAGCACCCTGTCTGGGGGGGTATCTCTCGAGCAGTACTTC. It yields the protein CASTLSGGVSLEQYF. The rearrangement links TRBV28 to TRBJ2-7; 7 bases align to TRBD2. The CDR3 contains 15 residues. Germline V gene lookup returns CDR1 MDHEN and CDR2 SYDVKM. The junction had 15 bases not matched to a gene; V was cut back by 7 bases and J by 6 bases.

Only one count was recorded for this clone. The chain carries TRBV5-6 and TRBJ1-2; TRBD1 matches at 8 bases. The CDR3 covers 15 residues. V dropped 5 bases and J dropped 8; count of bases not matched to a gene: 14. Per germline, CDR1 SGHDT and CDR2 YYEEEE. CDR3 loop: CASRRRQGRIRGYTF. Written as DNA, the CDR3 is TGTGCCAGCAGGAGAAGACAGGGGAGAATCAGGGGCTACACCTTC.

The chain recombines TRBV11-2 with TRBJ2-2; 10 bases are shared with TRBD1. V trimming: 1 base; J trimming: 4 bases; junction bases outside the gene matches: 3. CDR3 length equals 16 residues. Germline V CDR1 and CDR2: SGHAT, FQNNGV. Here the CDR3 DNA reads TGTGCCAGCAGCTTAGGGAGACAGGGGGCCACCGGGGAGCTGTTTTTT. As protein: CASSLGRQGATGELFF.

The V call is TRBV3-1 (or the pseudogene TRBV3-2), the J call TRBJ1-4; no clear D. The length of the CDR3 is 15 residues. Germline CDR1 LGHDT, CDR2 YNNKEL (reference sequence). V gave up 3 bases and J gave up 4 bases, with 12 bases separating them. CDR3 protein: CASSHYRELNEKLFF. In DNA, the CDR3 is TGTGCCAGCAGCCACTACAGAGAGCTTAATGAAAAACTGTTTTTT.

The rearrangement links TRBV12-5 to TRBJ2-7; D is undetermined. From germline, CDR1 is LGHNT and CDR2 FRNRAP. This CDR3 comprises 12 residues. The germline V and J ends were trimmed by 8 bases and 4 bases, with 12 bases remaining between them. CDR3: CASPQALYEQYF. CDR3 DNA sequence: TGTGCTAGTCCCCAGGCCCTTTACGAGCAGTACTTC.

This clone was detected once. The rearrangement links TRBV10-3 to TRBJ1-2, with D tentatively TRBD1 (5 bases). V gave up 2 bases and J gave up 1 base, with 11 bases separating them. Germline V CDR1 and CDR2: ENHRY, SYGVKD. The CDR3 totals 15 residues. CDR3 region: CAISEGGDYNYGYTF. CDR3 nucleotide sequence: TGTGCCATCAGTGAGGGCGGGGACTATAACTATGGCTACACCTTC.

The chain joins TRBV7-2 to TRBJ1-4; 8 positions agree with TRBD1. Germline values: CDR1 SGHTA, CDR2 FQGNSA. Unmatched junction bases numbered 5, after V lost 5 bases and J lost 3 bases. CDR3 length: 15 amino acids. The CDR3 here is CASSPQTGANEKLFF. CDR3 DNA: TGTGCCAGCAGCCCCCAGACAGGGGCTAATGAAAAACTGTTTTTT.